This is a list of T cell receptor beta chains from one sample in a study of T cell responses to AZD1222 COVID-19 vaccine. Produced via immunoSEQ multiplex PCR; TCRdb's table is partial and in-frame only. The sample records fewer than 70,000 clones, 80% to 90% being singletons. The input for sequencing was peripheral blood, taken 28 days after the second AZD1222 dose. These TCRs come from an adult who received the AZD1222 COVID-19 vaccine. CDR3s include the opening cysteine and the closing phenylalanine or tryptophan.

TRBJ1-2 | TRBV6-5 | CASRTGEGYGYTF
TRBJ1-1 | TRBV27 | CASRGRAEAFF
TRBJ1-2 | TRBV29-1 | CSVENTNYGYTF
TRBJ2-4 | TRBV19 | CASSIGGHIQYF
TRBJ1-5 | TRBV28 | CASSLSGGLNQPQHF
TRBJ2-5 | TRBV5-1 | CASSYQGAGGETQYF
TRBJ1-2 | TRBV6-6 | CASSSAGAYGYTF
TRBJ2-5 | TRBV6-1 | CASSADSGSLKETQYF
TRBJ2-3 | TRBV7-2 | CASSLRLAGTDTQYF
TRBJ1-1 | TRBV3-1/TRBV3-2 | CASSQRTGEAFF
TRBJ2-7 | TRBV6-5 | CASRRDGYEQYF
TRBJ2-3 | TRBV6-1 | CASSEEGWGTDTQYF
TRBJ2-7 | TRBV12-3/TRBV12-4 | CASRAGEPYEQYF
TRBJ1-6 | TRBV30 | CAWSRQGSSPLHF
TRBJ1-1 | TRBV12-3/TRBV12-4 | CASSLMENTEAFF
TRBJ2-1 | TRBV5-8 | CASTLTHREQFF
TRBJ2-6 | TRBV28 | CASKRNSAGANVLTF